This is a list of T cell receptor beta chains from one sample in a study of cytomegalovirus exposure and HLA in healthy donors. Measured with immunoSEQ multiplex PCR; TCRdb has only the in-frame clones, and not every one. This sample has 150,000 to 200,000 clones, with roughly 70% found just once. Sequenced input: PBMCs. The receptors derive from a woman aged 50 to 60 in good health and CMV-seropositive. The conserved cysteine and the conserved F or W are not part of the CDR3 here. A D gene is named only where the DNA matches it firmly. Size tells how often a clone was seen (once, few, many) or the class of an expanded clone, and some rows leave it out.

V gene,clone size,D gene,J gene,CDR3 protein
TRBV19,-,TRBD2,TRBJ2-1,ASSIIRASGGQRNEQF
TRBV6-5,-,-,TRBJ2-7,ASSYSWAGSYEQY
TRBV5-1,-,-,TRBJ2-7,ASSFGRDSYEQY
TRBV10-3,-,TRBD1,TRBJ1-4,AISESRQGALSDEKLF
TRBV5-1,-,TRBD1,TRBJ1-1,ASSIRDSREAF
TRBV30,-,-,TRBJ1-2,AWSRPGVGSGYT
TRBV5-8,few,TRBD1,TRBJ2-1,ASSLGVGRTGDDEQF
TRBV25-1,-,TRBD1,TRBJ1-6,ASKWDRDNSPLH
TRBV5-1,-,-,TRBJ1-6,ASSFESPSSPLH
TRBV4-1,-,-,TRBJ2-3,ASSQGRTAGTDTQY
TRBV4-1,-,TRBD2,TRBJ2-3,ASSQEIASGGFTDTQY
TRBV6-1,few,TRBD1,TRBJ1-2,ASSDRGCSYT
TRBV6-5,-,TRBD1,TRBJ1-4,ASSYSTGLEKLF
TRBV5-4,-,TRBD2,TRBJ2-5,ASSGRDGLAQY
TRBV9,-,-,TRBJ2-3,ASSVSNGKGADTQY
TRBV5-1,-,TRBD1,TRBJ1-1,ASSLKGANTEAF
TRBV5-4,-,TRBD2,TRBJ2-7,ASSPGGAGGHYEQY
TRBV27,-,-,TRBJ2-5,ASSSLAALETQY
TRBV19,-,-,TRBJ1-2,ASSIGGKDGYT
TRBV18,-,TRBD1,TRBJ2-7,ASSPAGQGQREQY
TRBV11-2,-,TRBD1,TRBJ1-2,ASSLGGTGASSGYT
TRBV5-4,-,-,TRBJ1-2,ASSLQGKYGYT
TRBV27,once,TRBD1,TRBJ2-7,ASSTGVGAYEQY
TRBV2,-,-,TRBJ1-2,ASREETVGNYGYT
TRBV6-4,-,TRBD1,TRBJ1-3,ASGWDRGLRGNTIY
TRBV6-1,-,-,TRBJ2-5,ASSEARRSATSGETQY
TRBV4-1,-,-,TRBJ1-1,ASSPLGDTEAF
TRBV19,-,-,TRBJ2-6,ASMAAGANVLT
TRBV9,-,-,TRBJ2-7,ASSPLGQSYYEQY
TRBV5-1,-,TRBD2,TRBJ2-5,ASSFSGVGETQY
TRBV15,once,TRBD1,TRBJ2-5,ATSRGGGEETQY
TRBV7-2,-,TRBD2,TRBJ2-5,ASSLWAGGLETQY
TRBV6-5,-,-,TRBJ1-2,ASSSLDRNYGYT
TRBV10-1,few,TRBD1,TRBJ1-1,ASSAGGAGDTEAF
TRBV5-1,-,-,TRBJ2-7,ASSLFVGYEQY
TRBV5-1,-,-,TRBJ2-7,ASSLSPTGHEQY
TRBV2,once,-,TRBJ2-5,ASSSQGNQETQY
TRBV10-3,-,TRBD1,TRBJ1-2,AISESGQGVGGYT
TRBV6-1,-,-,TRBJ1-5,ASSESYSNQPQH
TRBV4-1,few,TRBD2,TRBJ2-7,ASSQEPGGAGADEQY
TRBV6-1,few,-,TRBJ1-3,ASSDPTRDTGNTIY
TRBV5-1,once,TRBD1,TRBJ2-7,ASSSDRVPTAY